This TCR beta chain was sequenced in a study of radiotherapy plus CTLA-4 blockade in lung cancer. On the study more broadly: Objective response rate was 18%; disease control rate, approximately 33%. General observations from the study: Subsequent to radiotherapy plus ipilimumab, tumor-derived TCR clones underwent expansion in blood. Among reported predictors of response, early blood T cell clone dynamics with interferon-beta performed best.

To note about this clone: Its antigen is as yet unknown.

V was clipped by 5 bases and J by 2 bases; unmatched bases: 7. The germline V gene encodes CDR1 MNHNY and CDR2 SVGAGI (reference sequence). CDR3 length equals 15 residues. Chemo-refractory metastatic non-small-cell lung cancer patients underwent focal radiation alongside CTLA-4 blockade with ipilimumab. Some clones are missing from TCRdb's copy, which holds only in-frame ones; the method was immunoSEQ multiplex PCR. The table includes tens of thousands of clones, over 70% detected once. The sequence was obtained from a human donor with non-small cell lung cancer who had stable disease on radiotherapy plus ipilimumab. This material consisted of peripheral blood, taken from a patient treated with radiotherapy plus ipilimumab. The chain employs TRBV6-6 and TRBJ2-7; the match to TRBD1 covers 9 bases. The CDR3 here is CASSPDRGLTYEQYF. CDR3 nucleotides: TGTGCCAGCAGTCCCGACAGGGGGTTAACCTACGAGCAGTACTTC.